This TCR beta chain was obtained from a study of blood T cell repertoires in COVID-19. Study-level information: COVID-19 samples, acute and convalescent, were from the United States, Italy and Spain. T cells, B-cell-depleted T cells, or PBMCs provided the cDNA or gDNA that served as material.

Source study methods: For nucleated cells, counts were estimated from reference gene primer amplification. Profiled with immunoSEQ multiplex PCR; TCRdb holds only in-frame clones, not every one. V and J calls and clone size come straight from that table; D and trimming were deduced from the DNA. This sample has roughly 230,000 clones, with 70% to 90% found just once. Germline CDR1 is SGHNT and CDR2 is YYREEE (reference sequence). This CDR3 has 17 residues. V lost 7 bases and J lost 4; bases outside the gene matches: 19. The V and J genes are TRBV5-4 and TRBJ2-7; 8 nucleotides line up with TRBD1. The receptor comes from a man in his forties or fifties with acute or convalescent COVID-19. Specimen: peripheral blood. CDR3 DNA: TGTGCCAGCGGCCCCGGGACAGGAGGGGCCCTTACGTACGAGCAGTACTTC. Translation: CASGPGTGGALTYEQYF.